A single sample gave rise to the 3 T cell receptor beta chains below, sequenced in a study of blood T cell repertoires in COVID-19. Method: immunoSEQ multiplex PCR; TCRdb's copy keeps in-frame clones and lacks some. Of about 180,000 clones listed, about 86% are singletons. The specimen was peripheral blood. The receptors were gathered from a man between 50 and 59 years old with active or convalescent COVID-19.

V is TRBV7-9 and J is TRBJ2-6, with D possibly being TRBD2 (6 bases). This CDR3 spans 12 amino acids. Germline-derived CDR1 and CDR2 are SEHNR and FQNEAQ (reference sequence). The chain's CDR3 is CGGASGANVLTF. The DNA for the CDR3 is TGTGGCGGGGCCTCTGGGGCCAACGTCCTGACTTTC.

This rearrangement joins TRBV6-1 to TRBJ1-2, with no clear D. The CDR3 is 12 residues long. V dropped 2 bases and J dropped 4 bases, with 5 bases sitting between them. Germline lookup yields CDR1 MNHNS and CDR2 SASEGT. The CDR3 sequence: CASSEWPYGYTF. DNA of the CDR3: TGTGCCAGCAGTGAATGGCCCTATGGCTACACCTTC.

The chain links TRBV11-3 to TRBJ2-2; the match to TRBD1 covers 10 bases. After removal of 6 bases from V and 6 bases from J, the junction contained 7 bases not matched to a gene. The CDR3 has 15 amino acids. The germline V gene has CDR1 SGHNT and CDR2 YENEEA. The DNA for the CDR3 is TGTGCCAGCAGATCCGGGACAGGGGAAGCCGGGGAGCTGTTTTTT. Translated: CASRSGTGEAGELFF.